This T cell receptor (beta chain) was sequenced for a study of CD8+CD57+ T cells in acquired aplastic anemia. Study at large: CD4+ and CD8+ cells, once sorted, gave DNA averaging around 3.4 ug. In CD4+ cells, healthy donors produced an average of about 10.8 million reads.

Study observations and caveats: Overlapping CD8+ CDR3 repertoires of patients and controls contained under 35 shared sequences. Levels of CD8+ Simpson's diversity were not significantly distinct in patients versus controls.

Of note for this clonotype: What it binds is unknown.

Genomic DNA, the template, was used for profiling of the TCR beta VDJ and CDR3. TCRdb reprocessed the reads via MiXCR and lists one record per CDR3 protein. Of 35,000 to 45,000 distinct CDR3 sequences in the sample, 68% were seen once. With 0 bases removed from V and 8 bases from J, the gap between germline ends came to 10 bases. The length of the CDR3 is 13 residues. Germline V gene lookup returns CDR1 SGHDN and CDR2 FVKESK. The receptor's source is a human donor in good health, serving as a control. The V call is TRBV14, the J call TRBJ2-5, with D perhaps TRBD2 (5 bases). Specimen: sorted CD4+, CD8+, or CD8+CD57+ T cells (not recorded which) from PBMCs. The CDR3 sequence is CASSQETGRTQYF. The CDR3 DNA reads TGTGCCAGCAGCCAAGAGACGGGGAGAACCCAGTACTTC.